Sequencing of this T cell receptor (beta chain) was carried out in a study of OX40 agonist ivuxolimab in advanced cancers. Note on this clone: No antigen is known for it.

CDR1 is LNHDA, CDR2 SQIVND, per germline (reference sequence). V was shortened by 6 bases and J by 6 bases, with 15 bases between the two germline ends. The CDR3 has 14 amino acids. The data were produced by immunoSEQ multiplex PCR, yet TCRdb's version contains in-frame clones alone and is incomplete. The sample has 75,000 to 80,000 clones, around 82% seen once. Study-level points and caveats: In CD8+ T cells, expanded clones were on average more numerous than in CD4+.

This material consisted of CD4+ or CD8+ T cells sorted from blood, taken in a trial of the OX40 agonist ivuxolimab. The chain links TRBV19 to TRBJ1-5; tentative D call: TRBD1 (5 bases). This receptor was obtained from an adult with an advanced solid tumor such as melanoma, head and neck, liver or kidney cancer. The CDR3 loop reads CASSQGGPGQPQHF. The CDR3 DNA follows: TGTGCCAGTAGCCAGGGAGGTCCTGGTCAGCCCCAGCATTTT. The full variable domain, completed using reference TRBV19 and TRBJ1-5, is DGGITQSPKYLFRKEGQNVTLSCEQNLNHDAMYWYRQDPGQGLRLIYYSQIVNDFQKGDIAEGYSVSREKKESFPLTVTSAQKNPTAFYLCASSQGGPGQPQHFGDGTRLSIL.